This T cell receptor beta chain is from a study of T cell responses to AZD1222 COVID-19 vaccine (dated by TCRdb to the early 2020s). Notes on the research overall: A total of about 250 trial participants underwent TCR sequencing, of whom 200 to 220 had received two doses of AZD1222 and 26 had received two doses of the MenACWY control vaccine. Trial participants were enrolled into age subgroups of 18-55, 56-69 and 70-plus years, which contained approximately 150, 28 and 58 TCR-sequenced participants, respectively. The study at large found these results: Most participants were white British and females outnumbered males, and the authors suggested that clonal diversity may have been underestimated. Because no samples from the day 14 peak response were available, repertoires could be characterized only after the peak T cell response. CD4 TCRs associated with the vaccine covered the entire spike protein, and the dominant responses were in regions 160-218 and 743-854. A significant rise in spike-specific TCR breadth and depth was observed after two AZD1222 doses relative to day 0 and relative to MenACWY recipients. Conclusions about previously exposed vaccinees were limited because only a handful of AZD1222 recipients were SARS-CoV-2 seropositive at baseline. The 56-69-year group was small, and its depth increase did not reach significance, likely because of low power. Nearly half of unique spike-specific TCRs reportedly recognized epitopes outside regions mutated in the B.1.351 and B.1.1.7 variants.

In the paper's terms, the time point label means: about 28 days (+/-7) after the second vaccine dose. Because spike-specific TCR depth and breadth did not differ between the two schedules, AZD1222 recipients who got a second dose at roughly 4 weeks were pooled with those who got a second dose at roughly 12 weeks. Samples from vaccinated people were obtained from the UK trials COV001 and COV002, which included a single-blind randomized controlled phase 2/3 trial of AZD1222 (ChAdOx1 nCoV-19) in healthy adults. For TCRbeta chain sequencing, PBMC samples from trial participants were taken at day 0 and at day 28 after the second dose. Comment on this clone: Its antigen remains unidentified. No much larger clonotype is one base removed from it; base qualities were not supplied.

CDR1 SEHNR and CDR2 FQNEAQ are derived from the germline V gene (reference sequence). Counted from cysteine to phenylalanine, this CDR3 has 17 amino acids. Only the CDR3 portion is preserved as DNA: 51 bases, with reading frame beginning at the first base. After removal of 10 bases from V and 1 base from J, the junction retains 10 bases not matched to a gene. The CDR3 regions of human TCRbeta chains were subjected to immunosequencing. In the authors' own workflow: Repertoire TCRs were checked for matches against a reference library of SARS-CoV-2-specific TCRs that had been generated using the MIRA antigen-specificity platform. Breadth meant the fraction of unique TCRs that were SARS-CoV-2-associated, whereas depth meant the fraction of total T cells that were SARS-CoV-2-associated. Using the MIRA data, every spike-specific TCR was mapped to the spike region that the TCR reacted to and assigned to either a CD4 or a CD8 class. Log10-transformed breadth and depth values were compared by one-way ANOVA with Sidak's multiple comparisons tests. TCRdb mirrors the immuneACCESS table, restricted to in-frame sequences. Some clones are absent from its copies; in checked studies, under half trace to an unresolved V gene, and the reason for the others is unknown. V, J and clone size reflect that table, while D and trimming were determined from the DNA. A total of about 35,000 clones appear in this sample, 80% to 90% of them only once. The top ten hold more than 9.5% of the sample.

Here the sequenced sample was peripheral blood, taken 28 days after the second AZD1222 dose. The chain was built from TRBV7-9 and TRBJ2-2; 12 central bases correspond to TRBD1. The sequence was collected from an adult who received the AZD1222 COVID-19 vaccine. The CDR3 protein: CATLSGTGGLNTGELFF. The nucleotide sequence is TGTGCCACCTTATCAGGGACAGGGGGCTTGAACACCGGGGAGCTGTTTTTT.